Listed below are T cell receptor beta chains from one sample, sequenced in a study of blood T cell repertoires in COVID-19. Measured with immunoSEQ multiplex PCR; TCRdb has only the in-frame clones, and not every one. The repertoire consists of more than 150,000 clones, with over 90% occurring once and the leading ten covering approximately 0.48%. Sample: peripheral blood. The origin of the receptors is a middle-aged man with acute or convalescent COVID-19. Each CDR3 is given with its conserved first and last residue. The D gene is left open where the match is weak. Size tells how often a clone was seen (once, few, many) or the class of an expanded clone, and some rows leave it out.

v_call: TRBV7-9; d_call: TRBD1; cdr3_length: 18; j_call: TRBJ2-5; clone_size: once; cdr3_aa: CASSLVVRTGVPQETQYF; cdr3_nt: TGTGCCAGCAGCTTAGTGGTCAGGACAGGGGTCCCCCAAGAGACCCAGTACTTC
v_call: TRBV4-1; d_call: NA; cdr3_length: 15; j_call: TRBJ1-1; clone_size: NA; cdr3_aa: CASSQAFGPYTEAFF; cdr3_nt: TGCGCCAGCAGCCAAGCATTTGGGCCGTACACTGAAGCTTTCTTT
v_call: TRBV19; d_call: NA; cdr3_length: 14; j_call: TRBJ2-1; clone_size: few; cdr3_aa: CASSNRLEWDEQFF; cdr3_nt: TGTGCCAGTAGTAACCGACTAGAATGGGATGAGCAGTTCTTC
v_call: TRBV5-1; d_call: TRBD1; cdr3_length: 14; j_call: TRBJ1-2; clone_size: NA; cdr3_aa: CASSSSDRNYGYTF; cdr3_nt: TGCGCCAGCAGCTCGTCGGACAGGAACTATGGCTACACCTTC
v_call: TRBV19; d_call: NA; cdr3_length: 13; j_call: TRBJ1-2; clone_size: NA; cdr3_aa: CASSIAGNYGYTF; cdr3_nt: TGTGCCAGTAGTATTGCGGGAAACTATGGCTACACCTTC
v_call: TRBV7-9; d_call: NA; cdr3_length: 10; j_call: TRBJ1-1; clone_size: NA; cdr3_aa: CASSNTEAFF; cdr3_nt: TGTGCCAGTTCTAACACTGAAGCTTTCTTT
v_call: TRBV7-2; d_call: NA; cdr3_length: 15; j_call: TRBJ1-6; clone_size: NA; cdr3_aa: CASSPLTGSNSPLHF; cdr3_nt: TGTGCCAGCAGCCCGCTGACAGGATCGAATTCACCCCTCCACTTT
v_call: TRBV12-3/TRBV12-4; d_call: NA; cdr3_length: 12; j_call: TRBJ1-2; clone_size: NA; cdr3_aa: CASSFDYVGYTF; cdr3_nt: TGTGCCAGCAGTTTTGACTATGTAGGCTACACCTTC
v_call: TRBV27; d_call: TRBD1; cdr3_length: 13; j_call: TRBJ2-7; clone_size: NA; cdr3_aa: CASGGTGGYEQYF; cdr3_nt: TGTGCCAGCGGAGGGACAGGAGGCTACGAGCAGTACTTC
v_call: TRBV11-2; d_call: TRBD2; cdr3_length: 15; j_call: TRBJ2-3; clone_size: NA; cdr3_aa: CASSFKTSGGDTQYF; cdr3_nt: TGTGCCAGCAGCTTCAAGACTAGCGGGGGGGATACGCAGTATTTT
v_call: TRBV28; d_call: TRBD2; cdr3_length: 16; j_call: TRBJ2-3; clone_size: NA; cdr3_aa: CASSLYTSGGRDTQYF; cdr3_nt: TGTGCCAGCAGTTTGTATACTAGCGGGGGGAGAGATACGCAGTATTTT
v_call: TRBV15; d_call: TRBD2; cdr3_length: 16; j_call: TRBJ2-1; clone_size: once; cdr3_aa: CATSRTGLAVNNEQFF; cdr3_nt: TGTGCCACCAGCAGAACGGGACTAGCGGTGAACAATGAGCAGTTCTTC
v_call: TRBV2; d_call: TRBD1; cdr3_length: 15; j_call: TRBJ1-3; clone_size: NA; cdr3_aa: CASSGRQGTGNTIYF; cdr3_nt: TGTGCCAGCAGTGGGCGACAGGGTACTGGAAACACCATATATTTT
v_call: TRBV28; d_call: NA; cdr3_length: 15; j_call: TRBJ1-4; clone_size: NA; cdr3_aa: CASAVYPRSNEKLFF; cdr3_nt: TGTGCCAGCGCAGTTTACCCCAGAAGTAATGAAAAACTGTTTTTT
v_call: TRBV5-4; d_call: TRBD2; cdr3_length: 15; j_call: TRBJ2-1; clone_size: NA; cdr3_aa: CASSPGTSGNNEQFF; cdr3_nt: TGTGCCAGCAGCCCAGGGACTAGCGGAAACAATGAGCAGTTCTTC
v_call: TRBV7-3; d_call: NA; cdr3_length: 16; j_call: TRBJ2-2; clone_size: NA; cdr3_aa: CASSRQDGQLTGELFF; cdr3_nt: TGTGCCAGCAGCCGACAGGACGGACAATTGACCGGGGAGCTGTTTTTT
v_call: TRBV19; d_call: TRBD1; cdr3_length: 15; j_call: TRBJ1-5; clone_size: once; cdr3_aa: CASSGSGTGDQPQHF; cdr3_nt: TGTGCCAGTAGTGGATCCGGGACAGGGGATCAGCCCCAGCATTTT
v_call: TRBV18; d_call: TRBD2; cdr3_length: 15; j_call: TRBJ2-2; clone_size: few; cdr3_aa: CASSPRTSATGELFF; cdr3_nt: TGTGCCAGCTCACCACGGACTAGCGCTACCGGGGAGCTGTTTTTT
v_call: TRBV27; d_call: TRBD2; cdr3_length: 14; j_call: TRBJ2-1; clone_size: NA; cdr3_aa: CASSPGGDHNEQFF; cdr3_nt: TGTGCCAGCAGCCCCGGGGGGGATCACAATGAGCAGTTCTTC
v_call: TRBV28; d_call: TRBD2; cdr3_length: 15; j_call: TRBJ2-5; clone_size: NA; cdr3_aa: CASSLVGGGRETQYF; cdr3_nt: TGTGCCAGCAGTTTAGTTGGCGGGGGGCGAGAGACCCAGTACTTC
v_call: TRBV5-1; d_call: NA; cdr3_length: 15; j_call: TRBJ1-3; clone_size: NA; cdr3_aa: CASSLAASSGNTIYF; cdr3_nt: TGCGCCAGCAGCTTGGCCGCCAGCTCTGGAAACACCATATATTTT
v_call: TRBV10-3; d_call: TRBD1; cdr3_length: 15; j_call: TRBJ1-1; clone_size: NA; cdr3_aa: CAIRALTGGDTEAFF; cdr3_nt: TGTGCCATCAGAGCCTTGACAGGGGGTGACACTGAAGCTTTCTTT
v_call: TRBV10-2; d_call: NA; cdr3_length: 13; j_call: TRBJ2-7; clone_size: NA; cdr3_aa: CASSQDTSYEQYF; cdr3_nt: TGCGCCAGCAGCCAGGACACTTCCTACGAGCAGTACTTC
v_call: TRBV19; d_call: NA; cdr3_length: 15; j_call: TRBJ2-2; clone_size: NA; cdr3_aa: CASSIGQMNTGELFF; cdr3_nt: TGTGCCAGTAGTATAGGACAGATGAACACCGGGGAGCTGTTTTTT
v_call: TRBV11-1; d_call: NA; cdr3_length: 15; j_call: TRBJ1-4; clone_size: NA; cdr3_aa: CASSLTGQSNEKLFF; cdr3_nt: TGTGCCAGCAGCTTAACCGGACAGAGTAATGAAAAACTGTTTTTT
v_call: TRBV18; d_call: NA; cdr3_length: 15; j_call: TRBJ2-7; clone_size: NA; cdr3_aa: CASSPFTGQHHEQYF; cdr3_nt: TGTGCCAGCTCACCATTCACAGGGCAACACCACGAGCAGTACTTC
v_call: TRBV7-3; d_call: TRBD1; cdr3_length: 15; j_call: TRBJ1-4; clone_size: NA; cdr3_aa: CASSLGGQGQEKLFF; cdr3_nt: TGTGCCAGCAGCTTAGGGGGACAGGGTCAAGAAAAACTGTTTTTT
v_call: TRBV7-3; d_call: TRBD2; cdr3_length: 18; j_call: TRBJ2-3; clone_size: NA; cdr3_aa: CASSLLAGGLFGTDTQYF; cdr3_nt: TGTGCCAGCAGCTTACTGGCGGGGGGGCTTTTCGGCACAGATACGCAGTATTTT
v_call: TRBV6-2/TRBV6-3; d_call: NA; cdr3_length: 15; j_call: TRBJ1-2; clone_size: NA; cdr3_aa: CASSFRQGRNYGYTF; cdr3_nt: TGTGCCAGCAGTTTTCGTCAGGGTCGTAACTATGGCTACACCTTC